This TCR beta chain was profiled in a study of identical twins. TCRdb itself ran the 5' RACE reads through MiXCR, one entry per CDR3 protein. The repertoire has about 210,000 distinct CDR3 sequences, roughly a tenth of them found once; the top ten carry 5% to 6.5%. The CDR3 runs 15 residues. Between the trimmed V and J ends, which lost 8 bases and 1 base, there was a span of 17 bases. Germline CDR1 and CDR2: MNHNS and SASEGT. Every one of the donors was a healthy Caucasian. Input material: memory (CD45RO+) T cells sorted from blood. This clonotype originated in a woman younger than 35 in good health. This chain connects TRBV6-1 to TRBJ1-1; D gene unclear. CDR3 loop: CASSPLITANTEAFF. In DNA, the CDR3 is TGTGCCAGCTCACCCCTAATAACAGCGAACACTGAAGCTTTCTTT.